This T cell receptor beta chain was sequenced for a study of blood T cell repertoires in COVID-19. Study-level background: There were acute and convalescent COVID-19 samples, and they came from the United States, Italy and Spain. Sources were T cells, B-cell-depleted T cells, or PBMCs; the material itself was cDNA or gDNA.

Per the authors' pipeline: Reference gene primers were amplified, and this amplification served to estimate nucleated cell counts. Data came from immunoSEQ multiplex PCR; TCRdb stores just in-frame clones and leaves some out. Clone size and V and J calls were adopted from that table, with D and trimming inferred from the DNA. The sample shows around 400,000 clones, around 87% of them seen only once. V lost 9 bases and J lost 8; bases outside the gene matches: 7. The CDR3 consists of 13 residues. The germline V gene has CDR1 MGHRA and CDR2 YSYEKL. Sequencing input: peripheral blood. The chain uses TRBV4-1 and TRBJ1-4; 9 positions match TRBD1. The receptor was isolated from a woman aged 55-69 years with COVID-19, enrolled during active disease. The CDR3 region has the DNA TGCGCCAGTACAGGGGGCAGAGGGGAAAAACTGTTTTTT. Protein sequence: CASTGGRGEKLFF.